This T cell receptor (beta chain) was captured in a study of glioma-infiltrating T cells after dendritic cell vaccination. Study-level background: Treatment, given 2003 to 2012, was autologous tumor lysate-pulsed dendritic cell vaccination.

In germline, CDR1 is MDHEN, CDR2 SYDVKM. V was pared by 2 bases and J by 7 bases, with 4 bases of the junction left unmatched. The CDR3 is made up of 13 amino acids. Selection required adequate fresh-frozen tumor tissue plus more than two years' survival data. None of the glioblastoma patients had an isocitrate dehydrogenase mutation. Amplification used 60 V beta primers and 13 J beta primers. TCRdb's copy holds only in-frame clones and misses some; the assay was immunoSEQ multiplex PCR. Among tens of thousands of clones, roughly four fifths were seen once, and the ten largest hold about 8.9%. The chain combines TRBV28 with TRBJ1-1, with 7 bases identical to TRBD1. The TCR was taken from a human donor with glioblastoma. Here the sequenced sample was blood, taken before dendritic cell vaccination. CDR3 amino acids: CASSLDGTDEAFF. CDR3 DNA sequence: TGTGCCAGCAGTTTAGATGGGACAGATGAAGCTTTCTTT.